This T cell receptor beta chain was obtained from a study of shared clonotypes between healthy human individuals. Everyone who donated was a Caucasian adult who lived in Nashville, Tennessee. The repertoire was sequenced with immunoSEQ multiplex PCR; TCRdb's copy has only in-frame clones and lacks some. Found here are over 1.4 million clones, roughly 96% of them singletons; the top ten hold approximately 1%. Germline lookup yields CDR1 SQVTM and CDR2 ANQGSEA. This CDR3 region has 13 residues. V lost 7 bases, J lost 11 bases, and 10 bases stayed unmatched. This chain joins TRBV29-1 and TRBJ2-5, with TRBD2 matching 13 bases. The sequenced sample was naive CD4+ T cells sorted from blood. The subset here: CD45RA+ positively selected. The sequence was obtained from a man younger than 40 in good health. The DNA for the CDR3 is TGCAGCGCCGGGACTAGCGGGACGAGTGAGCAGTACTTC. This gives the protein CSAGTSGTSEQYF.